This T cell receptor (beta chain) was captured in a study of T cells in Graves' hyperthyroidism and ophthalmopathy. For the study at large: Any treatment followed the collection of peripheral blood at initial diagnosis. Findings and caveats of the study: Most expanded thyroid clonotypes above 0.001 also appeared in blood.

RNA transcripts gave rise to amplified TCR beta CDR3 regions. HTBI primers were used for first-round RT-PCR of the TCR CDR3. TCRdb fed the multiplex PCR reads into MiXCR, producing one record per CDR3 protein. The sample records about 550,000 distinct CDR3 sequences, less than 25% being singletons. In the case of this clonotype: Its antigen is unknown.

Per the germline V gene, CDR1 is MNHNS and CDR2 is SASEGT. The CDR3 is 17 residues long. Trimming stripped 3 bases from V and 7 bases from J, with 25 bases between. It was approximately 9.7 ml of fresh peripheral blood that supplied the PBMCs. This sequence originates from a man younger than 35 with Graves' hyperthyroidism. The rearrangement uses TRBV6-1 and TRBJ2-7; D may correspond to TRBD1 or TRBD2 (5 bases each). The sequenced material came from blood. CDR3 loop: CASSDRPTWGRAGEQYF. CDR3 bases: TGTGCCAGCAGTGATAGGCCCACATGGGGGAGAGCTGGTGAGCAGTACTTC.